This TCR beta chain was sequenced for a study of blood T cell repertoires in COVID-19. The wider study: Acute and convalescent COVID-19 specimens originated in the United States, Italy and Spain.

Enrollees, about 18 to 89 years old, lived in about two dozen US areas. The CDR3 totals 12 residues. V was trimmed by 6 bases and J by 5 bases, leaving 10 bases between them. Germline V gives CDR1 LNHDA, CDR2 SQIVND (reference sequence). Assay used: immunoSEQ multiplex PCR; TCRdb lists only in-frame clones, some missing. The sample lists roughly 500,000 clones; 88% were seen once. The sequencing input was PBMCs or T cells enriched from blood (not recorded which). This chain connects TRBV19 to TRBJ1-2; D is uncertain. The clonotype originates from a woman between 35 and 50 years old who had recovered from COVID-19. The CDR3 nucleotides read TGTGCCAGTAGGGTATCGGGATATGGCTACACCTTC. This gives the protein CASRVSGYGYTF.